Presented here are 14 T cell receptor beta chains from one specimen sequenced in a study of T cell clonotyping in hematopoietic cell transplantation. Time point noted: recipient sample about 28 days before transplant, after cytoreduction. Data came from immunoSEQ multiplex PCR; TCRdb stores just in-frame clones and leaves some out. The sample lists 35,000 to 50,000 clones, around 84% occurring once. The sample consisted of peripheral blood mononuclear cells, taken before stem cell transplant. These TCRs come from a man in his sixties with acute myeloid leukemia. Some clones in this sample may be carry-over from other donors' samples.

The chain carries TRBV5-6 and TRBJ1-1, with 10 positions matching TRBD1. Per germline, CDR1 SGHDT and CDR2 YYEEEE. Losses at the gene ends were 0 bases for V and 3 bases for J; bases not matched to a gene: 5. This CDR3 has 16 residues. In DNA form, the CDR3 reads TGTGCCAGCAGCTTGGGGACAGGGGGTCTGTACACTGAAGCTTTCTTT. This gives the protein CASSLGTGGLYTEAFF.

The table lists this clone with a count of one. CDR3 amino acids: CASTKRTSLSLEQYF. The CDR3 nucleotides are TGTGCCAGCACCAAGAGGACTAGCCTTTCTCTCGAGCAGTACTTC. The rearrangement uses TRBV13 and TRBJ2-7; 8 bases line up with TRBD2. The junction had 14 bases not matched to a gene; V was cut back by 7 bases and J by 6 bases. This CDR3 is built from 15 residues. CDR1 is PRHDT and CDR2 is FYEKMQ in the germline V gene (reference sequence). The whole variable domain, remainder taken from reference TRBV13 and TRBJ2-7, is AAGVIQSPRHLIKEKRETATLKCYPIPRHDTVYWYQQGPGQDPQFLISFYEKMQSDKGSIPDRFSAQQFSDYHSELNMSSLELGDSALYFCASTKRTSLSLEQYFGPGTRLTVT.

The CDR3 is CASSQESRGGTDTQYF. CDR3 DNA sequence: TGTGCCAGCAGCCAAGAATCCAGGGGGGGGACAGATACGCAGTATTTT. This chain connects TRBV4-2 to TRBJ2-3; D possibly matches TRBD1 or TRBD2 (7 bases each). The CDR3 runs to 16 residues. The V gene lost 0 bases and the J gene lost 3 bases, with 13 bases spanning the gap. In germline, CDR1 is LGHNA, CDR2 YNFKEQ.

The DNA for the CDR3 is TGTGCCAGCAGCGCCACCTCGACGGGGAACACTGAAGCTTTCTTT. Amino acids: CASSATSTGNTEAFF. The rearrangement joins TRBV9 to TRBJ1-1; D is undetermined. Looked up from germline, CDR1 is SGDLS and CDR2 is YYNGEE. The CDR3 extends over 15 amino acids. V dropped 3 bases and J dropped 1 base, with 13 bases sitting between them.

The chain joins TRBV28 to TRBJ2-7; no clear D. Germline V gene sequence: CDR1 MDHEN, CDR2 SYDVKM. V was trimmed by 4 bases and J by 1 base, leaving 11 bases between them. The CDR3 runs 14 residues. CDR3 protein: CASSSNAASYEQYF. As DNA, the CDR3 is TGTGCCAGCAGTTCCAACGCGGCATCCTACGAGCAGTACTTC.

This rearrangement joins TRBV5-1 to TRBJ2-7, with TRBD2 as a possible D gene (5 bases). Germline V CDR1 and CDR2: SGHRS, YFSETQ. V dropped 1 base and J dropped 3 bases, with 11 bases sitting between them. This CDR3 comprises 14 residues. The CDR3 coding sequence is TGCGCCAGCAGCTTGTTCGGGGAATTCTACGAGCAGTACTTC. Protein sequence: CASSLFGEFYEQYF.

This rearrangement joins TRBV7-6 to TRBJ2-1, with no clear D. V was cut by 1 base and J by 9 bases, with 10 bases left in between. Per germline, CDR1 SGHVS and CDR2 FNYEAQ. This CDR3 is built from 13 residues. For the CDR3, the DNA is TGTGCCAGCAGCTTAGATATAGCCCGTGAGCAGTTCTTC. This encodes CASSLDIAREQFF.

The chain combines TRBV7-6 with TRBJ2-5; D not certain. V was pared by 2 bases and J by 5 bases, with 6 bases between. CDR1 is SGHVS, CDR2 FNYEAQ, per germline. CDR3 size: 12 residues. This CDR3 is CASSLHVETQYF. Here the CDR3 DNA reads TGTGCCAGCAGCTTACATGTTGAGACCCAGTACTTC.

There are a few counts of this clone. The rearrangement joins TRBV4-3 to TRBJ2-3, with 8 bases lining up with TRBD1. V gave up 3 bases and J gave up 0 bases; unmatched junction bases: 8. The CDR3 has 17 residues. Germline-derived CDR1 and CDR2 are LGHNA and YSLEER. The CDR3 here is CASSQSPGQVSTDTQYF. DNA for the CDR3: TGCGCCAGCAGCCAGTCACCGGGACAGGTTAGCACAGATACGCAGTATTTT.

This clone has only one observation. The chain has TRBV5-1 and TRBJ2-1, with D unresolved. Germline V lookup: CDR1 SGHRS, CDR2 YFSETQ. This CDR3 has 14 residues. The V end was cut by 6 bases, the J end by 3 bases, with 13 bases between. The CDR3 bases are TGCGCCAGCACTCAAGGGAAAATCTACAATGAGCAGTTCTTC. It translates to CASTQGKIYNEQFF.

V is TRBV7-2 and J is TRBJ2-5, with TRBD2 as a possible D gene (5 bases). V was trimmed by 3 bases and J by 0 bases, leaving 8 bases between them. The CDR3 has 14 amino acids. Per germline, CDR1 SGHTA and CDR2 FQGNSA. CDR3 nucleotides: TGTGCCAGCAGCTTCCGGAGGTACCAAGAGACCCAGTACTTC. This codes for CASSFRRYQETQYF.

This chain uses TRBV7-8 with TRBJ1-6; TRBD1 matches 7 bases. Looked up from germline, CDR1 is SGHVS and CDR2 is FQNEAQ. The ends lost 1 base at V and 9 bases at J; junction bases unmatched: 6. This CDR3 is 15 amino acids long. The DNA for the CDR3 is TGTGCCAGCAGCTTAGGACAGGGTTTAAGTTCACCCCTCCACTTT. Protein: CASSLGQGLSSPLHF.

The rearrangement uses TRBV13 and TRBJ2-5; tentatively, D is TRBD2 (5 bases). This CDR3 is built from 13 residues. In germline, CDR1 is PRHDT, CDR2 FYEKMQ (reference sequence). The germline V and J ends were trimmed by 4 bases and 5 bases, with 11 bases remaining between them. CDR3 bases: TGTGCCAGCAGCTCCTCGGGGTTGGAGACCCAGTACTTC. This gives the protein CASSSSGLETQYF.

The chain carries TRBV29-1 and TRBJ1-2, with TRBD1 identical over 7 bases. Trimming removed 7 bases from V and 5 bases from J; junction bases left unmatched: 10. Germline V gene lookup returns CDR1 SQVTM and CDR2 ANQGSEA. CDR3 length equals 13 residues. The CDR3 reads CSADTGESYGYTF. CDR3 in DNA: TGCAGCGCCGACACAGGGGAGAGTTATGGCTACACCTTC.